Below, 13 T cell receptor beta chains from the same sample are listed, as sequenced in a study of T cells in Graves' hyperthyroidism and ophthalmopathy. The CDR3 regions of TCR beta were amplified from RNA transcripts. First-round RT-PCR of the TCR CDR3 relied on the HTBI primer set. MiXCR was run by TCRdb on the multiplex PCR reads, yielding one entry per CDR3 protein. The sample yields about 350,000 distinct CDR3 sequences, roughly 18% seen once. Source material: blood. These receptors were collected from a middle-aged woman with Graves' ophthalmopathy.

Ten or more counts support this clonotype. The chain recombines TRBV28 with TRBJ2-7, with 8 bases identical to TRBD1. CDR3 length: 16 amino acids. With 6 bases clipped from V and 1 base from J, the junction kept 11 bases outside the gene matches. Germline V CDR1 and CDR2: MDHEN, SYDVKM. The CDR3 DNA reads TGTGCCAGCAGCCCTACGGACAGGGTCCTATCCTACGAGCAGTACTTC. Protein product: CASSPTDRVLSYEQYF.

This clonotype was seen at least ten times. The chain joins TRBV11-3 to TRBJ1-1; 8 bases are a match to TRBD1. Germline CDR1 and CDR2: SGHNT and YENEEA. Trimming took 7 bases from V and 7 from J; bases not matched to a gene: 14. The CDR3 length is 15 residues. The CDR3: CASTPTQGAIIEAFF. The CDR3 DNA reads TGTGCCAGCACTCCGACCCAGGGGGCGATTATTGAAGCTTTCTTT.

This clonotype has a count of ten or more. The rearrangement links TRBV9 to TRBJ2-5, with 7 bases aligning to TRBD2. Per germline, CDR1 SGDLS and CDR2 YYNGEE. This CDR3 region has 15 residues. V lost 4 bases and J lost 6; bases outside the gene matches: 12. The chain's CDR3 is CASSSNGLEFQTQYF. The CDR3, as DNA: TGTGCCAGCAGCTCAAACGGACTAGAGTTTCAGACCCAGTACTTC.

This clonotype was counted many times. The CDR3 here is CASSYSLPKNIQYF. In DNA, the CDR3 is TGTGCCAGCAGTTACAGCCTCCCCAAAAACATTCAGTACTTC. The J gene is TRBJ2-4, the V gene TRBV6-5; D gene unclear. With 2 bases removed from V and 2 bases from J, the gap between germline ends came to 7 bases. The germline V gene encodes CDR1 MNHEY and CDR2 SVGAGI. This CDR3 region has 14 residues.

Regarding this clonotype: A much larger clone lies a single base off, so this may be a read error. V is TRBV30 and J is TRBJ2-7, with TRBD2 as a possible D gene (5 bases). This CDR3 has 14 residues. Trimming stripped 5 bases from V and 9 bases from J, with 23 bases between. Germline CDR1 GTSNPN, CDR2 SVGIG (reference sequence). As DNA, the CDR3 is TGTGCCTGGGTAGGGATCTCCGGGATCTCCCCGCAGTACTTC. As protein: CAWVGISGISPQYF.

V and J are TRBV5-4 and TRBJ2-2; TRBD2 is a possible D gene (7 bases). The CDR3 runs to 17 residues. Germline V gives CDR1 SGHNT, CDR2 YYREEE (reference sequence). Deletions cut 0 bases from V and 1 base from J, with 13 bases between. The CDR3 loop reads CASSLAKGGRNTGELFF. CDR3 DNA sequence: TGTGCCAGCAGCTTGGCCAAGGGGGGGCGGAACACCGGGGAGCTGTTTTTT.

This clonotype was detected many times. The J gene is TRBJ2-7, the V gene TRBV12-3 or TRBV12-4; 13 bases are a match to TRBD2. The length of the CDR3 is 17 residues. J was trimmed by 3 bases and V by 8 bases; bases with no gene match: 13. The CDR3 DNA sequence: TGTGCCAGCGCAGAAAATATTGGACTAGCGGGGGACTACGAGCAGTACTTC. Translated: CASAENIGLAGDYEQYF.

This clonotype was observed many times. The chain combines TRBV20-1 with TRBJ2-2, with D unclear. The CDR3 loop spans 14 amino acids. Trimming removed 0 bases at V and 5 bases at J, with 10 bases between. CDR1 is DFQATT and CDR2 is SNEGSKA in the germline V gene (reference sequence). Here the CDR3 DNA reads TGCAGTGCTAGAGATCTACAAGGGACCGGGGAGCTGTTTTTT. Amino acids: CSARDLQGTGELFF.

There are a few counts of this clonotype. The chain uses TRBV7-3 and TRBJ2-2; D gene uncertain. V dropped 2 bases and J dropped 8 bases, with 12 bases sitting between them. Germline V lookup: CDR1 SGHTA, CDR2 FQGTGA. The CDR3 has 14 amino acids. CDR3 DNA: TGTGCCAGCAGCTTAGGCTCCCAGTCTGGGGAGCTGTTTTTT. Translating gives CASSLGSQSGELFF.

This clonotype was recorded at least ten times. The chain uses TRBV29-1 and TRBJ2-4; perhaps TRBD1 as D (5 bases). The germline V gene has CDR1 SQVTM and CDR2 ANQGSEA. With 7 bases removed from V and 6 bases from J, the gap between germline ends came to 16 bases. The CDR3 totals 13 residues. CDR3 amino acids: CSALTEEGNIQYF. The DNA for the CDR3 is TGCAGCGCTCTGACAGAGGAAGGAAACATTCAGTACTTC.

This sequence joins TRBV6-5 and TRBJ1-2, with 7 bases lining up with TRBD1. CDR3 length: 13 amino acids. Per germline, CDR1 MNHEY and CDR2 SVGAGI. Trimming removed 4 bases from V and 6 bases from J; junction bases left unmatched: 5. The CDR3 bases are TGTGCCAGCAGTTTCGGGGGACAGCATGGCTACACCTTC. The encoded protein is CASSFGGQHGYTF.

This clonotype was observed many times. V gene TRBV9 combines with J gene TRBJ1-5, with 9 bases that match TRBD1. Germline CDR1 reads SGDLS; CDR2 reads YYNGEE. The CDR3 length is 14 residues. J gave up 2 bases and V 9 bases, and 6 bases lay outside the gene matches. In DNA, the CDR3 is TGTGCCACTCTGGACAGGGGAGGCAATCAGCCCCAGCATTTT. Its translation: CATLDRGGNQPQHF. Full variable domain (remainder filled in from reference TRBV9 and TRBJ1-5): DSGVTQTPKHLITATGQRVTLRCSPRSGDLSVYWYQQSLDQGLQFLIQYYNGEERAKGNILERFSAQQFPDLHSELNLSSLELGDSALYFCATLDRGGNQPQHFGDGTRLSIL.

In this sample, this clonotype turned up once. The chain uses TRBV11-2 and TRBJ1-3, with D tentatively TRBD1 (5 bases). The germline CDR1 and CDR2 sequences are SGHAT and FQNNGV. Between the trimmed V and J ends, which lost 5 bases and 2 bases, there was a span of 13 bases. There are 15 residues in the CDR3. The CDR3, as DNA: TGTGCCAGCAGCCACGGTGGCAGGGCTGGAAACACCATATATTTT. It codes for CASSHGGRAGNTIYF.